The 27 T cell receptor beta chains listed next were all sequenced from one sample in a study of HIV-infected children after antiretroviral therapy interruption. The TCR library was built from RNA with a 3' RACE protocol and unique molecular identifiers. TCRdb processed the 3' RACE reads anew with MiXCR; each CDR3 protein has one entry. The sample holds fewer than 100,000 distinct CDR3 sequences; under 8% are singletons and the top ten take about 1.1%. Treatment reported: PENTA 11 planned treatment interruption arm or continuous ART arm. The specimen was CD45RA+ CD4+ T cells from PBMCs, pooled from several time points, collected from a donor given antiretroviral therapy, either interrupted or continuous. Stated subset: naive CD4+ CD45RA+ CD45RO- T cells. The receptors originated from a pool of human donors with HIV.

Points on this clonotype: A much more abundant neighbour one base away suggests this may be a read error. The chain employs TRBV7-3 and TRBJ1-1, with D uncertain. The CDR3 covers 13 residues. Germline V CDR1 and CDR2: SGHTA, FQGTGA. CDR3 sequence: CASSLRANTETFF. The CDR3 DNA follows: TGTGCCAGCAGCTTACGGGCAAACACTGAAACTTTCTTT.

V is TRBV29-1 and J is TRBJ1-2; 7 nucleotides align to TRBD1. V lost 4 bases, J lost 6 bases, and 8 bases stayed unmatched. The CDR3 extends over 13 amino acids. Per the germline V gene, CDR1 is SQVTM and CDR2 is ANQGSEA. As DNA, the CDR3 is TGCAGCGTTGGACTAACAGGGGAGAATGGCTACACCTTC. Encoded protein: CSVGLTGENGYTF.

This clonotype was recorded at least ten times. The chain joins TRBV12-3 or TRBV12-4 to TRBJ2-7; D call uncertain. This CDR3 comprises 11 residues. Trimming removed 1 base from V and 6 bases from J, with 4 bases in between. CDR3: CASSLDGEQYF. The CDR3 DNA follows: TGTGCCAGCAGTTTAGACGGCGAGCAGTACTTC.

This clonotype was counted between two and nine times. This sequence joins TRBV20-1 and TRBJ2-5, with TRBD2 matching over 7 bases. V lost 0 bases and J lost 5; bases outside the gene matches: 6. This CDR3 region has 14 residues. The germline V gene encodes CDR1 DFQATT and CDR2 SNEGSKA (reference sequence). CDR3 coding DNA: TGCAGTGCTAGAGATCGGGGAGCGGGGGAGACCCAGTACTTC. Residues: CSARDRGAGETQYF.

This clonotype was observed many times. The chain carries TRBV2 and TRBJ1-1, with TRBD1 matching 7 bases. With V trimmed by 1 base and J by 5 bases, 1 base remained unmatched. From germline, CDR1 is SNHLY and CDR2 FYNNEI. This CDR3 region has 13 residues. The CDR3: CASSEETGTEAFF. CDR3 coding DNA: TGTGCCAGCAGTGAAGAGACAGGGACTGAAGCTTTCTTT.

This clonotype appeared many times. CDR3 sequence: CASSLEASGITDTQYF. The CDR3 DNA reads as TGTGCCAGCAGCTTGGAGGCTAGCGGAATCACAGATACGCAGTATTTT. V is TRBV5-6 and J is TRBJ2-3; TRBD2 matches at 7 bases. CDR3 size: 16 residues. Germline values: CDR1 SGHDT, CDR2 YYEEEE. V trimming: 0 bases; J trimming: 2 bases; junction bases outside the gene matches: 6.

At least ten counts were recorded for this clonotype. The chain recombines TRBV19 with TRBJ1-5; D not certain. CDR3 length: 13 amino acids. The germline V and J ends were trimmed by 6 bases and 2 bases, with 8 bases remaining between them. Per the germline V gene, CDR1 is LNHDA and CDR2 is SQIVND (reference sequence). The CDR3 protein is CASRDGRNQPQHF. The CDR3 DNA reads TGTGCCAGTAGGGACGGGCGCAATCAGCCCCAGCATTTT. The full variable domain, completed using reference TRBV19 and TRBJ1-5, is DGGITQSPKYLFRKEGQNVTLSCEQNLNHDAMYWYRQDPGQGLRLIYYSQIVNDFQKGDIAEGYSVSREKKESFPLTVTSAQKNPTAFYLCASRDGRNQPQHFGDGTRLSIL.

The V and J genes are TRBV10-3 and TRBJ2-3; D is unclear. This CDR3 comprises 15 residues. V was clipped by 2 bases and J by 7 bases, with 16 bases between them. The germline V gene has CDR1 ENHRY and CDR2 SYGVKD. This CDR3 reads CAISEGRGRGNTQYF. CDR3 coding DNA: TGTGCCATCAGTGAGGGTAGAGGTCGAGGTAATACGCAGTATTTT.

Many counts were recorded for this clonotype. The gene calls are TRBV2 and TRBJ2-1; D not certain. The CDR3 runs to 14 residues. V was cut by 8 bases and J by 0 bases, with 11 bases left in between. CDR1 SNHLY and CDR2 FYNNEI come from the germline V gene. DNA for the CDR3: TGTGCCAGCGGAAGGGCAAGCTCCTACAATGAGCAGTTCTTC. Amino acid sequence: CASGRASSYNEQFF.

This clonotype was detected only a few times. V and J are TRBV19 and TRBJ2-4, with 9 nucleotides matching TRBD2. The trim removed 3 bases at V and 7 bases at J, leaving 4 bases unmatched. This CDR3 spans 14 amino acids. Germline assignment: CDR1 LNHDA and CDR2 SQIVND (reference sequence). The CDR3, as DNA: TGTGCCAGTAGTATCCAGCGGGAGGCGAACATTCAGTACTTC. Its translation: CASSIQREANIQYF. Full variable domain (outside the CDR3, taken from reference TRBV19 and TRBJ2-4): DGGITQSPKYLFRKEGQNVTLSCEQNLNHDAMYWYRQDPGQGLRLIYYSQIVNDFQKGDIAEGYSVSREKKESFPLTVTSAQKNPTAFYLCASSIQREANIQYFGAGTRLSVL.

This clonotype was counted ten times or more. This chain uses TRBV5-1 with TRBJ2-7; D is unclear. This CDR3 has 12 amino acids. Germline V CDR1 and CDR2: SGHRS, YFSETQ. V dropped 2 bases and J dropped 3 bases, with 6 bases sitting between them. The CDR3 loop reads CASSLGNYEQYF. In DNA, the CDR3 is TGCGCCAGCAGCTTAGGGAACTACGAGCAGTACTTC.

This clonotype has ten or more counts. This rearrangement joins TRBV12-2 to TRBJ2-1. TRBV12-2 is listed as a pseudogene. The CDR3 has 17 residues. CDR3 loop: CASRPLRRPSSYNEQFF. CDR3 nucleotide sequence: TGTGCAAGTCGCCCTTTGCGACGACCTAGCTCCTACAATGAGCAGTTCTTC.

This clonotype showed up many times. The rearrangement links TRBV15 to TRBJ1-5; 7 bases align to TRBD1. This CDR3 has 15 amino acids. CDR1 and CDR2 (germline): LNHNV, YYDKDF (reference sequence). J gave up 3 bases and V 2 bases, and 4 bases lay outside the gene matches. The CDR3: CATSRTGTVNQPQHF. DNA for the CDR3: TGTGCCACCAGCAGAACCGGGACAGTCAATCAGCCCCAGCATTTT.

As DNA, the CDR3 is TGTGCCAGCAGCCGAGTTAATAGGGAGTGGGAGACCCAGTACTTC. Translating it yields CASSRVNREWETQYF. The rearrangement links TRBV11-2 to TRBJ2-5; possibly TRBD2 for D (5 bases). CDR1 and CDR2 (germline): SGHAT, FQNNGV. The CDR3 length is 15 residues. V lost 5 bases, J lost 5 bases, and 18 bases lay in between.

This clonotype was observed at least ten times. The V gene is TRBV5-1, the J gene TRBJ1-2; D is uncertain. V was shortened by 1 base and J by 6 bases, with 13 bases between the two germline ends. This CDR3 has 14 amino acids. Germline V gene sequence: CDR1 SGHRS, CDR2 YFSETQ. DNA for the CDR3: TGCGCCAGCAGCTTGAAAATCGGGAACGATGGCTACACCTTC. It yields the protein CASSLKIGNDGYTF.

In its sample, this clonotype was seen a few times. DNA of the CDR3: TGTGCCAGCTGGCGATCTGGGGCCAACGTCCTGACTTTC. Protein: CASWRSGANVLTF. The chain couples TRBV9 to TRBJ2-6; D is ambiguous. V lost 7 bases and J 1 base, leaving 6 bases between the germline ends. The CDR3 spans 13 residues. Germline V CDR1 and CDR2: SGDLS, YYNGEE.

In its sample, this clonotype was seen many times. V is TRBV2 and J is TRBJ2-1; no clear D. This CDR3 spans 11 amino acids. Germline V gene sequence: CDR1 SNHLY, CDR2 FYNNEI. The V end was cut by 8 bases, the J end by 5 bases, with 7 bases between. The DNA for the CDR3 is TGTGCCAGCGGTCCAGACAATGAGCAGTTCTTC. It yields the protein CASGPDNEQFF.

In DNA, the CDR3 is TGTGCCAGCAGCTTAAAGGGGGGGGCAGACTACGAGCAGTACTTC. Protein sequence: CASSLKGGADYEQYF. The genes are TRBV7-3 and TRBJ2-7, with a tentative D call TRBD2 (7 bases). The V end lost 1 base, the J end lost 3 bases, and 13 bases lay between the germline ends. This CDR3 is 15 amino acids long. The germline V gene has CDR1 SGHTA and CDR2 FQGTGA. The complete variable domain, with remaining parts taken from reference TRBV7-3 and TRBJ2-7, reads GAGVSQTPSNKVTEKGKYVELRCDPISGHTALYWYRQSLGQGPEFLIYFQGTGAADDSGLPNDRFFAVRPEGSVSTLKIQRTERGDSAVYLCASSLKGGADYEQYFGPGTRLTVT.

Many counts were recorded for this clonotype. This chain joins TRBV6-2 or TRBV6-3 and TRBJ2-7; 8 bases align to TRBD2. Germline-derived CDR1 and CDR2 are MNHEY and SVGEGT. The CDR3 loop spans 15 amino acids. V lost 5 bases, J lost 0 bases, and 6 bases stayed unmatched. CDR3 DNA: TGTGCCAGCAGTACTCTAGCGGGCAGCTCCTACGAGCAGTACTTC. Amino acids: CASSTLAGSSYEQYF.

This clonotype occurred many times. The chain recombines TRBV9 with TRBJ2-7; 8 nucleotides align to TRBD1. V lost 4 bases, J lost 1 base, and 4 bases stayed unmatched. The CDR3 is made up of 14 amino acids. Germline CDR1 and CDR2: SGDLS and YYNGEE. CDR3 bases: TGTGCCAGCAGCTTAGGGACAGGTTCCTACGAGCAGTACTTC. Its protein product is CASSLGTGSYEQYF.

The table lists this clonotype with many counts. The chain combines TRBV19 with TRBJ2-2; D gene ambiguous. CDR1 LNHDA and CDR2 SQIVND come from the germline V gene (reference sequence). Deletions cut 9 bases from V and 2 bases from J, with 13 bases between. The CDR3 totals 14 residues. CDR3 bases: TGTGCCAGCCTCCACCGAGGCAACACCGGGGAGCTGTTTTTT. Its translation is CASLHRGNTGELFF.

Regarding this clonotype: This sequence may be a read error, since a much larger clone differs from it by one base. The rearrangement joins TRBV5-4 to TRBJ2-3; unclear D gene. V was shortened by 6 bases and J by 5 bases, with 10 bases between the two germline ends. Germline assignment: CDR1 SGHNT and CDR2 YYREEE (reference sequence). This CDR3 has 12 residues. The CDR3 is CASNTPGDTQYF. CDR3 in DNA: TGTGCCAGCAACACGCCGGGAGATACGCAGTATTTT.

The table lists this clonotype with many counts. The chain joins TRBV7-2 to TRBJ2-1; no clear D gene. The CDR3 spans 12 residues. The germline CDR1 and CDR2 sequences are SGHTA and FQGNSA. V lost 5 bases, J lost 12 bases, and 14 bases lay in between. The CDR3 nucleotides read TGTGCCAGCAGCCTAGATGGGATCCGGCAGTTCTTC. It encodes CASSLDGIRQFF.

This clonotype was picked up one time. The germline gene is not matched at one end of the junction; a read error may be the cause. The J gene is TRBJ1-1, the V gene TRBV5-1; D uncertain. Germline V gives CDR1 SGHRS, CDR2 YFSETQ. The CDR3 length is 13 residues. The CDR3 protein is CASSLDGNAEAYF. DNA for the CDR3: TGCGCCAGCAGCTTGGACGGGAACGCTGAAGCTTACTTT.

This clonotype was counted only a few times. CDR3 bases: TGTGCCAGCAGCCCCAGGGACAGGAGCTTCCAAGAGACCCAGTACTTC. This encodes CASSPRDRSFQETQYF. V gene TRBV11-2 combines with J gene TRBJ2-5; 8 positions agree with TRBD1. V was pared by 5 bases and J by 1 base, with 9 bases of the junction left unmatched. CDR1 is SGHAT and CDR2 is FQNNGV in the germline V gene. This CDR3 comprises 16 residues.

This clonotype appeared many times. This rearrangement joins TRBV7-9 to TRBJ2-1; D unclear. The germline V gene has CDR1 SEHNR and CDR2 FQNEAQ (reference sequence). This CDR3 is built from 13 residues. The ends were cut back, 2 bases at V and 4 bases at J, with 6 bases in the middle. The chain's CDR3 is CASSLLGYNEQFF. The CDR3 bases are TGTGCCAGCAGCTTATTGGGGTACAATGAGCAGTTCTTC.

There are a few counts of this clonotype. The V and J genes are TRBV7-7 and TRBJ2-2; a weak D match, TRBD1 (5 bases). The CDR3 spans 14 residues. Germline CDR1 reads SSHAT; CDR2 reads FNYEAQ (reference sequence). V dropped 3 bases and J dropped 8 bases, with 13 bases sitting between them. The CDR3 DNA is TGTGCCAGCAGCTTGTCCAGGGCCGGAGGGGAGCTGTTTTTT. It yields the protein CASSLSRAGGELFF.